This TCR beta chain was sequenced in a study of cytomegalovirus exposure and HLA in healthy donors (dated by TCRdb to about 2017). With respect to the entire study: An earlier analysis of several hundred of the donors reported 276 Gb of sequence data and 95 million to 140 million unique TCR beta sequences obtained from 180 million or so T cells. Around 300 gigabases of sequencing data and 80 million or so unique TCR sequences were included in an early release covering under 650 HLA-typed donors. The genetic ancestry cluster associated with self-reported Caucasian donors included roughly 84% of the approximately 410 genotyped donors. The aim of the study was to test whether cataloging public T cell receptors could identify signatures of past pathogen exposure. Using immunosequencing, the study profiled T cell repertoires from 666 subjects and related those repertoires to cytomegalovirus serostatus. A separate validation cohort of 100 to 150 different subjects was used in addition to the 666-subject first cohort. High-throughput TCR immunosequencing, statistical association of individual TCRs with disease status, and machine learning were combined to predict cytomegalovirus infection status. A later analysis re-analyzed previously published TCR beta repertoires from 660 or so donors and added high-resolution HLA genotyping to study TCR occurrence patterns. Rather than drawing on any new phenotypic data, the later analysis identified candidate immune exposures from TCR beta sequences and the way those sequences occurred across donors. An earlier analysis of about 620 of the donors applied high-throughput TCR beta sequencing to assess whether each TCR beta V gene segment acted as functional or pseudogenic. Donor age, sex, ethnicity and CMV serostatus were compiled alongside the repertoire data. A later genetic analysis used genome-wide SNP genotypes for about 60% of the roughly 700 donors, treating that subset as a discovery cohort. All discovery cohort repertoires had been generated using a single sequencing platform. Class I and class II HLA loci were covered by the typing at four-digit resolution. The number of typed donors differed by locus: about 629-630 for A, B, C, DRB1 and DQB1; 500 to 550 for DQA1; 606 for DPA1; and around 470 for DPB1. Four to six DR-DQ haplotypes were handled as single units for association and clustering, since linkage in the cohort was strong. Among about 360 genotyped donors of the cohort, an average of approximately 240,000 unique TCR beta nucleotide sequences were sequenced per donor, 15% to 20% of them non-productive.

Turning to this clone: The clone's antigen remains unknown. One end of the junction is discordant with germline, which a read error may explain.

In total, roughly 670 healthy bone marrow donors made up the cohort. Cohort members were all nominally healthy when sampled, although unrecorded immune exposures were likely present. The donor tested CMV seropositive, placing the donor among the 290 or so seropositive members of the cohort. Every donor gave a peripheral blood sample, and the peripheral blood mononuclear cells from that sample were used for TCR beta sequencing. Genomic DNA was extracted from the blood cell samples with the Qiagen DNeasy Blood Extraction Kit. General findings and caveats noted by the study authors: When HLA alleles, especially DR and DQ, strongly co-occurred, attributing TCR associations to individual alleles was difficult. The authors suggested that the approach could potentially be generalized to other disease states and immunological phenotypes. While some public TCRs were present in many individuals, most TCR sequences turned up only very rarely across donors. Because HLA typing was missing for some donors at each locus, association tests included only the typed subset. Compared with equally common non-associated chains, HLA-associated TCR beta chains in a later analysis were more clonally expanded and had lower generation probabilities. Only TCR beta chains were sequenced in this cohort, and the absence of alpha or paired-chain data limited detectable features. Roughly uniform sequencing depth across donors was assumed in presence/absence analyses, although this assumption may not hold. The earlier analysis of about 600 of the donors excluded fewer than 20 rarely observed V segments, including chromosome 9 orphons, because counts were too low. Linkage disequilibrium might explain the correlated functional status among segregating V segments, but an unknown experimental factor could not be excluded. A later genetic analysis associated a missense DCLRE1C variant with V-gene and J-gene trimming of TCR beta chains, and an independent cohort replicated the association. In a later genetic analysis, fewer N-insertions in productive TCRs were reported among donors in an Asian-associated ancestry cluster than the approximately 710-donor mean. A further reported finding was that TCR beta sequences accurately predicted the HLA-A and HLA-B alleles for most subjects in the first cohort. Several of the top co-occurrence clusters appeared to be linked to parvovirus B19, influenza, CMV and Epstein-Barr virus, according to a later analysis. According to a later analysis, TCR association rates differed among HLA loci, with DRB1 alleles showing the most associated TCRs and HLA-C alleles showing the fewest. The only immune exposure information available for the cohort was CMV serostatus. According to a later analysis, most CMV-associated TCR beta chains appeared to be HLA-restricted, and the HLA associations seemed to be driven largely by CMV exposure. Specific HLA alleles were associated with 15,000 to 20,000 TCR beta sequences at a false discovery rate of 0.05 in a later analysis. A total of 150 to 200 TCR beta chains were listed by the study as associated with cytomegalovirus. An earlier analysis of approximately 500 of the donors showed that most TCR beta V segments appeared in productive rearrangements either about 87% or about 30% of the time, which broadly matched IMGT annotations. A cluster of highly shared sequence variants was judged likely to be a technical artifact of the sequencing pipeline. The classifier was reported to diagnose cytomegalovirus status with high specificity and sensitivity in both the original cohort and the validation cohort. Three of the identified cytomegalovirus-associated TCR beta chains were confirmed in vitro to be specific for cytomegalovirus antigens.

The library was produced with the immunoSEQ multiplex PCR assay. A mixture of 60 forward primers for TCR Vbeta segments and 13 reverse primers for TCR Jbeta segments was used in the multiplex PCR. The CDR3 region of rearranged TCR beta genes was amplified from genomic DNA by a multiplex PCR assay. The Illumina HiSeq System was used to sequence the amplified TCR beta libraries as 87-base-pair reads. The original pipeline was this. In a later analysis, roughly 80 million unique TCR beta chains were counted across the roughly 610 repertoires, and roughly 11 million of these chains were shared by at least two donors. A nearest-neighbor algorithm error-corrected the raw reads and collapsed the reads into unique sequences, merging closely related sequences to remove PCR and sequencing errors. V, D and J gene segments were assigned by aligning CDR3 sequences to IMGT reference sequences. For a sequence to be retained, a match of at least six nucleotides to both a V gene segment and a J gene segment was required. A rearrangement counted as productive if the CDR3 had no stop codons and remained in frame with V and J, and every other rearrangement counted as non-productive. CDR3 was defined according to IMGT convention as the region running from the second conserved V-encoded cysteine to the conserved J-encoded phenylalanine. The earlier analysis of more than 450 of the donors excluded sequences that lacked an unambiguous match to a single V gene segment. In an earlier analysis of roughly 600 of the donors, a V segment was called functional when productive rearrangements were above 56.7%, and segregating when the standard deviation between donors exceeded 5%. A statistical classification framework was built to diagnose cytomegalovirus status from the catalog of TCR beta chain sequences. A later analysis assigned V and J genes by comparing TCR nucleotide sequences with IMGT/GENE-DB human TR gene sequences. In a later analysis, CDR3 sequences and most-parsimonious VDJ recombination scenarios were assigned using the TCRdist pipeline. In a later analysis, each TCR beta chain was defined by its CDR3 amino acid sequence together with its V-gene family, and reads without a unique V-gene family were excluded. As a way to deal with suspected cross-contamination and a sequencing artifact, a later analysis dropped 450 to 700 nucleotide sequences that were highly shared and had low generation probability. A later analysis calculated a clonal expansion index for each public chain from normalized within-repertoire ranks of inferred template counts. In a later analysis, generation probabilities were computed using a VDJ recombination model fitted to out-of-frame rearrangements, and the results were checked against IGoR. In a later analysis, hypergeometric tests were used to score TCR-TCR, TCR-HLA and TCR-CMV co-occurrence, with a repertoire-size bias correction applied to TCR pairs. A later analysis estimated false discovery rates by permuting HLA or CMV assignments 20 times. In a later analysis, co-occurring TCRs were grouped using DBSCAN, and TCRdist sequence similarity was added for clustering within HLA-allele-positive subsets. Repertoires with fewer than 30,000 or more than 120,000 public chains, plus five repertoires with anomalous nucleotide sharing, were excluded from co-occurrence clustering. The source is immuneACCESS, and TCRdb retained only in-frame sequences with V and J called. Part of the clones is not carried over; for the studies checked, unresolved V genes explain less than half of this, and the remainder is unexplained. V and J calls and clone size are those listed in that table; D and trimming were worked out from the DNA. In all, the sample holds roughly 150,000 clones, and roughly 82% of those were seen once. The ten largest clones capture about 5.2% of the sample.

The TCR sequence derives from a man aged 30 to 45 in good health and CMV-seropositive. The sequenced sample consisted of PBMCs.

In nucleotide form, the sequence is TGTGCCAGCAGCTTGATGAGCTCAACTGATTTC. It is translated as CASSLMSSTDF. Recombination linked TRBV5-6 to TRBJ2-7; the D gene cannot be resolved reliably. From cysteine to phenylalanine, the CDR3 is 11 amino acids long. Only CDR3 DNA remains: 33 bases, in frame from the first base. The germline V gene yields SGHDT for CDR1 and YYEEEE for CDR2.